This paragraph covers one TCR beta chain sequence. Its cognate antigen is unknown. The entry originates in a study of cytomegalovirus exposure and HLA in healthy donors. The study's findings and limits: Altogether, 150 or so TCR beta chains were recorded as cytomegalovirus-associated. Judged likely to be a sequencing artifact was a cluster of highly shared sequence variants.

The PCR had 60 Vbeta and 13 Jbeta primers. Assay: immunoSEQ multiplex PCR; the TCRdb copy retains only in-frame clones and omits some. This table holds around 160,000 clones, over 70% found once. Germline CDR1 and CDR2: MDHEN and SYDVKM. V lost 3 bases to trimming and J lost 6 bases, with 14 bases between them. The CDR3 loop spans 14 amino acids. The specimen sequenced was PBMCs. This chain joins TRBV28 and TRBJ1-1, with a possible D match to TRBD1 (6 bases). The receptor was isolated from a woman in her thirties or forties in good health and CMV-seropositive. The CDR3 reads CASSFRGNRAEAFF. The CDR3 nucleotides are TGTGCCAGCAGTTTCAGGGGAAATAGGGCTGAAGCTTTCTTT.